These 8 T cell receptor beta chains share one sample of origin, sequenced in a study of shared clonotypes between healthy human individuals. Clones were read by immunoSEQ multiplex PCR, and TCRdb kept only the in-frame ones, dropping some. The sample yields approximately 2,300,000 clones, around 93% seen once. Sequencing was carried out using naive CD4+ T cells from PBMCs. The sample's subset: CD45RA+ positively selected. The receptor set was obtained from a man aged 18 to 29 in good health. Some clones in this sample may be carry-over from other donors' samples.

V and J are TRBV4-2 and TRBJ2-1; TRBD2 matches 11 bases. Germline CDR1 and CDR2: LGHNA and YNFKEQ. The V gene end was trimmed by 3 bases and the J gene end by 1 base; junction bases not matched to a gene: 5. The CDR3 is 17 amino acids. The CDR3 reads CASSHPGLAASYNEQFF. Written as DNA, the CDR3 is TGTGCCAGCAGCCACCCGGGACTAGCGGCATCCTACAATGAGCAGTTCTTC.

This clone has a handful of counts. This chain links TRBV16 with TRBJ1-2; 8 bases map to TRBD1. J lost 1 base, V lost 2 bases, and 6 bases had no gene match. Germline CDR1 reads KGHSY; CDR2 reads FQNENV. The CDR3 is made up of 16 amino acids. CDR3: CASSQLRTGINYGYTF. The CDR3 DNA follows: TGTGCCAGCAGCCAACTCAGGACAGGGATTAACTATGGCTACACCTTC.

The chain carries TRBV19 and TRBJ2-5, with D unclear. TRBJ2-7 explains the end of the DNA better; the J call may be wrong. This CDR3 comprises 14 residues. From germline, CDR1 is LNHDA and CDR2 SQIVND (reference sequence). Written as DNA, the CDR3 is TGTGCCAGTAGTATTTCGCAACTCTCCTACGAGCAGTACTTC. Amino acids: CASSISQLSYEQYF.

DNA of the CDR3: TGTGCCAGCAGCTTAGGCCAGGGAAGCGAGACCCAGTACTTC. Translated, it gives CASSLGQGSETQYF. The chain links TRBV7-2 to TRBJ2-5, with a weak D call TRBD1 (5 bases). The ends were cut back, 1 base at V and 5 bases at J, with 11 bases in the middle. The germline CDR1 and CDR2 sequences are SGHTA and FQGNSA. The CDR3 is made up of 14 amino acids.

The table lists this clone with a count of one. This rearrangement joins TRBV19 to TRBJ2-7, with 10 bases matching TRBD2. Per germline, CDR1 LNHDA and CDR2 SQIVND (reference sequence). Germline trimming cut 6 bases from V and 0 bases from J; bases unmatched to any gene: 8. The CDR3 covers 16 residues. CDR3 protein: CASSRNPSGSSYEQYF. The DNA of the CDR3 is TGTGCCAGTAGCCGTAACCCTAGCGGGAGCTCCTACGAGCAGTACTTC. The variable domain in full, completed from reference TRBV19 and TRBJ2-7, reads DGGITQSPKYLFRKEGQNVTLSCEQNLNHDAMYWYRQDPGQGLRLIYYSQIVNDFQKGDIAEGYSVSREKKESFPLTVTSAQKNPTAFYLCASSRNPSGSSYEQYFGPGTRLTVT.

This chain uses TRBV5-4 with TRBJ1-2; 12 nucleotides agree with TRBD1. The V gene's germline CDR1 is SGHNT and CDR2 YYREEE (reference sequence). CDR3 length equals 14 residues. J was trimmed by 8 bases and V by 3 bases; bases with no gene match: 5. CDR3 sequence reads: CASSSGQGAQGYTF. In nucleotides, the CDR3 is TGTGCCAGCAGCTCGGGACAGGGGGCGCAGGGCTACACCTTC.

The V call is TRBV7-6, the J call TRBJ1-5, with 7 bases identical to TRBD1. The V and J ends lost 1 base and 2 bases, in that order; junction bases with no gene match: 2. CDR1 and CDR2 from the germline V gene are SGHVS and FNYEAQ. This CDR3 comprises 15 residues. The CDR3 sequence: CASSLGGTGNQPQHF. CDR3 in DNA: TGTGCCAGCAGCTTAGGCGGGACAGGCAATCAGCCCCAGCATTTT.

Comment on this clone: Other nucleotide sequences in the sample specify the same CDR3. The chain links TRBV9 to TRBJ2-7, with D unresolved. V shed 3 bases and J shed 0 bases, with 7 bases lying between them. This CDR3 has 13 residues. From germline, CDR1 is SGDLS and CDR2 YYNGEE. In DNA, the CDR3 is TGTGCCAGCAGCGCTCCCTCCTCCTACGAGCAGTACTTC. It codes for CASSAPSSYEQYF.